This T cell receptor (beta chain) was identified during a study of Graves' ophthalmopathy and Graves' hyperthyroidism. Study outcomes and limitations: Most expanded clonotypes from thyroid (those above 0.001 frequency) were also found in blood.

Amplification of TCR beta CDR3 regions used RNA transcripts. HTBI primers served in a first-round RT-PCR, which a second-round multiplex PCR followed. TCRdb re-called the multiplex PCR reads through MiXCR, storing one row per CDR3 protein. The sample contains some 350,000 distinct CDR3 sequences, about a sixth of which appear only once. None of the included patients had other autoimmune diseases, uncontrolled infections, pregnancy or lactation, as these led to exclusion. Diagnoses were established from clinical symptoms, serum thyroxine, TRAb, thyroid ultrasound and orbital computed tomography. The starting material, 8 to 10 ml of fresh peripheral blood, provided the PBMCs. In this sample, this clonotype turned up a few times. What it recognizes is unknown. The sample consisted of peripheral blood. This receptor was identified in an adult woman with stable Graves' hyperthyroidism.

The CDR3 coding sequence is TGTGCCAGCAGCTTAGTCGGGGTGGGGGCGGGGGAGACCCAGTACTTC. It specifies CASSLVGVGAGETQYF. J is TRBJ2-5 and V is TRBV7-2; TRBD1 or TRBD2 may be the D gene (6 bases each). Looked up from germline, CDR1 is SGHTA and CDR2 is FQGNSA. This CDR3 comprises 16 residues. Deletions cut 1 base from V and 5 bases from J, with 17 bases between.